The present T cell receptor (beta chain) was sequenced within a study of blood T cell repertoires in COVID-19. CDR1 is LNHDA, CDR2 SQIVND, per germline (reference sequence). The V gene lost 10 bases and the J gene lost 3 bases, with 21 bases spanning the gap. This CDR3 has 15 amino acids. Clones were read by immunoSEQ multiplex PCR, and TCRdb kept only the in-frame ones, dropping some. The data show 9,700 or so clones, about four fifths seen once. The origin of this receptor is a man aged 70 or older with active COVID-19. Sequenced material: peripheral blood. V usage is TRBV19 and J usage is TRBJ1-1; D gene uncertain. CDR3 in amino acids: CATLAPPPLDTEAFF. The CDR3 DNA is TGTGCCACCCTAGCCCCCCCACCCTTGGACACTGAAGCTTTCTTT.